The T cell receptor beta chain described here comes from a study of T-cell reconstitution after alpha-beta-depleted transplantation in children. With 10 bases removed from V and 8 bases from J, the gap between germline ends came to 20 bases. The CDR3 extends over 13 amino acids. This clonotype was recorded many times. Antigen unknown. Unique molecular identifiers were used to barcode this TCRbeta library. TCRdb reanalysed the PCR reads using MiXCR and keeps one entry per CDR3 protein. Of 240,000 or so distinct CDR3 sequences listed, roughly 7.7% are singletons. Notes on the study in general: From newly produced T cells came most of the T-cell counts and diversity one year after transplant. The origin of alpha-beta T cells about two months after transplant was reportedly several hundred expanded graft clones.

This clonotype originated in a male patient younger than 18 who had a stem cell transplant for acute lymphoblastic leukemia, so the T cells may come from the graft donor. The sample in question was PBMCs, mostly from graft donor cells, obtained 180 days after TCRalphabeta/CD19-depleted stem cell transplant. This chain uses TRBV12-3 or TRBV12-4 with TRBJ1-1, with D hard to call. Written as DNA, the CDR3 is TGTGCCACCTCGTTAAAATGGAAGGGAGAAGCTTTCTTT. Its translation is CATSLKWKGEAFF.